The 28 T cell receptor beta chains below were found in one sample sequenced in a study of shared clonotypes between healthy human individuals. Terminally differentiated effector memory CD45RA+ cells were excluded by CCR7 positive selection of CD45RO-negative cells. Some clones are missing from TCRdb's copy, which holds only in-frame ones; the method was immunoSEQ multiplex PCR. The repertoire includes about 2 million clones, about 95% of them detected once, and 1.2% sits in the top ten. Sample: naive CD8+ T cells sorted from blood. Every receptor here comes from a man aged 18 to 29 in good health.

The DNA of the CDR3 is TGTGCCAGCAGGACTAGGTCAACCGGGGAGCTGTTTTTT. It translates to CASRTRSTGELFF. The rearrangement joins TRBV2 to TRBJ2-2, with D perhaps TRBD2 (6 bases). Between the trimmed V and J ends, which lost 6 bases and 5 bases, there was a span of 10 bases. Germline CDR1 is SNHLY and CDR2 is FYNNEI. CDR3 length: 13 residues. The complete variable domain, with remaining parts taken from reference TRBV2 and TRBJ2-2, reads EPEVTQTPSHQVTQMGQEVILRCVPISNHLYFYWYRQILGQKVEFLVSFYNNEISEKSEIFDDQFSVERPDGSNFTLKIRSTKLEDSAMYFCASRTRSTGELFFGEGSRLTVL.

V gene TRBV19 combines with J gene TRBJ1-1; TRBD1 matches at 7 bases. Germline V gene data show CDR1 as LNHDA and CDR2 as SQIVND (reference sequence). The junction had 6 bases not matched to a gene; V was cut back by 4 bases and J by 7 bases. This CDR3 has 13 amino acids. DNA of the CDR3: TGTGCCAGTAGTAAGGGACAGCCGAATGAAGCTTTCTTT. Its translation: CASSKGQPNEAFF.

The V and J genes are TRBV6-1 and TRBJ1-1, with no clear D. The CDR3 loop spans 14 amino acids. The V end was cut by 5 bases, the J end by 4 bases, with 14 bases between. Germline CDR1 reads MNHNS; CDR2 reads SASEGT. CDR3 in DNA: TGTGCCAGCAGTTTTGGGCCATCCCTCACTGAAGCTTTCTTT. This codes for CASSFGPSLTEAFF.

The DNA for the CDR3 is TGCGCCAGCAGCTTGGCGGGACAGAACACCTACGAGCAGTACTTC. This gives the protein CASSLAGQNTYEQYF. This chain links TRBV5-1 with TRBJ2-7, with 7 positions matching TRBD1. The ends lost 0 bases at V and 2 bases at J; junction bases unmatched: 5. The CDR3 consists of 15 residues. Germline lookup yields CDR1 SGHRS and CDR2 YFSETQ.

As regards this clone: At one boundary the junction diverges from the germline segment, which might be a read error. This chain connects TRBV7-7 to TRBJ2-5, with 8 bases matching TRBD2. Germline V CDR1 and CDR2: SSHAT, FNYEAQ (reference sequence). CDR3 length: 14 residues. The CDR3 region has the DNA TGTGCTAGCAGCCACGGAGCGGGAGTAGAGACCCAGTACTTC. Its translation: CASSHGAGVETQYF.

The chain carries TRBV19 and TRBJ2-2, with D possibly TRBD1 on 6 matching bases. This CDR3 spans 12 amino acids. The germline V gene encodes CDR1 LNHDA and CDR2 SQIVND (reference sequence). Deletions cut 10 bases from V and 7 bases from J, with 13 bases between. CDR3 loop: CATPGESGELFF. The CDR3 nucleotides read TGTGCCACCCCAGGGGAAAGCGGGGAGCTGTTTTTT.

The CDR3 reads CASSYGQGMNTEAFF. The CDR3 DNA is TGTGCCAGCAGTTACGGACAGGGCATGAACACTGAAGCTTTCTTT. The chain uses TRBV6-5 and TRBJ1-1; 8 bases are a match to TRBD1. V lost 2 bases and J lost 0; bases outside the gene matches: 2. The CDR3 contains 15 residues. The germline CDR1 and CDR2 sequences are MNHEY and SVGAGI.

This chain joins TRBV5-6 and TRBJ1-2; D possibly corresponds to TRBD1 (5 bases). This CDR3 contains 15 residues. The ends were cut back, 3 bases at V and 5 bases at J, with 17 bases in the middle. Germline lookup yields CDR1 SGHDT and CDR2 YYEEEE. CDR3 in DNA: TGTGCCAGCAGCTCGCCTCTGGGGGAGGTTTATGGCTACACCTTC. Its protein is CASSSPLGEVYGYTF.

The chain carries TRBV30 and TRBJ1-4; 8 bases align to TRBD1. The CDR3 is 13 residues long. Germline assignment: CDR1 GTSNPN and CDR2 SVGIG (reference sequence). V gave up 1 base and J gave up 8 bases; unmatched junction bases: 3. The CDR3 here is CAWSAGGDEKLFF. CDR3 nucleotides: TGTGCCTGGAGTGCAGGGGGCGACGAAAAACTGTTTTTT.

Regarding this clone: Other nucleotide sequences in the sample specify the same CDR3. V usage is TRBV7-9 and J usage is TRBJ2-7; D unclear. V lost 2 bases, J lost 5 bases, and 7 bases lay in between. Germline CDR1 and CDR2: SEHNR and FQNEAQ (reference sequence). The CDR3 extends over 12 amino acids. The CDR3 reads CASSLLLDEQYF. The CDR3 nucleotides read TGTGCCAGCAGCTTATTGCTCGACGAGCAGTACTTC.

V usage is TRBV11-2 and J usage is TRBJ2-1, with D possibly being TRBD1 (7 bases). V was shortened by 4 bases and J by 0 bases, with 10 bases between the two germline ends. Germline CDR1 and CDR2: SGHAT and FQNNGV. The CDR3 sequence is 15 residues long. The CDR3 spells CASSSGGGSYNEQFF. CDR3 DNA: TGTGCCAGCAGCTCAGGGGGAGGCTCCTACAATGAGCAGTTCTTC.

The genes are TRBV7-8 and TRBJ2-1; maybe TRBD2 (6 bases). CDR1 SGHVS and CDR2 FQNEAQ come from the germline V gene. The CDR3 is made up of 15 amino acids. V was trimmed by 5 bases and J by 8 bases, leaving 19 bases between them. The CDR3 here is CASSVQPGGDDEQFF. The DNA of the CDR3 is TGTGCCAGCAGCGTCCAGCCCGGGGGAGACGATGAGCAGTTCTTC.

The CDR3 DNA follows: TGTGCCACCAGCAGGGGACAGGGTAGCTCCTATAATTCACCCCTCCACTTT. The encoded protein is CATSRGQGSSYNSPLHF. The chain employs TRBV15 and TRBJ1-6, with TRBD1 identical over 9 bases. The CDR3 has 17 amino acids. Losses at the gene ends were 3 bases for V and 0 bases for J; bases not matched to a gene: 3. Germline lookup yields CDR1 LNHNV and CDR2 YYDKDF (reference sequence).

The chain uses TRBV5-4 and TRBJ2-7; D is unclear. CDR1 is SGHNT and CDR2 is YYREEE in the germline V gene (reference sequence). The V end was cut by 4 bases, the J end by 0 bases, with 8 bases between. The CDR3 sequence is 13 residues long. CDR3 sequence (DNA): TGTGCCAGCAGCCCCTGGGGCTCCTACGAGCAGTACTTC. The encoded protein is CASSPWGSYEQYF.

This chain uses TRBV15 with TRBJ2-7; 7 bases map to TRBD1. The CDR3 loop spans 15 amino acids. V shed 4 bases and J 5 bases; nucleotides not matched to a gene: 11. Germline CDR1 LNHNV, CDR2 YYDKDF (reference sequence). The CDR3 loop is CATSKRTGVGDEQYF. The CDR3 nucleotides are TGTGCCACCAGCAAAAGAACAGGGGTAGGGGACGAGCAGTACTTC.

V gene TRBV9 combines with J gene TRBJ2-1; 8 bases agree with TRBD1. CDR1 is SGDLS, CDR2 YYNGEE, per germline. The CDR3 is 14 residues long. The V and J ends lost 4 bases and 3 bases, in that order; junction bases with no gene match: 3. CDR3 sequence (DNA): TGTGCCAGCAGCTCCGGACAGGGCTACAATGAGCAGTTCTTC. Its protein product is CASSSGQGYNEQFF. Drawing the rest from reference TRBV9 and TRBJ2-1, the complete variable domain is DSGVTQTPKHLITATGQRVTLRCSPRSGDLSVYWYQQSLDQGLQFLIQYYNGEERAKGNILERFSAQQFPDLHSELNLSSLELGDSALYFCASSSGQGYNEQFFGPGTRLTVL.

This chain joins TRBV6-1 and TRBJ1-2; D is uncertain. The CDR3 has 15 residues. Trimming left V 0 bases short and J 5 bases short, with 13 bases between. Germline loops: CDR1 MNHNS, CDR2 SASEGT. DNA for the CDR3: TGTGCCAGCAGTGAAGCTACACTACTTAATTATGGCTACACCTTC. Translating it yields CASSEATLLNYGYTF.

This sequence joins TRBV6-1 and TRBJ1-6; D gene uncertain. From germline, CDR1 is MNHNS and CDR2 SASEGT. CDR3 length: 15 amino acids. Trimming took 3 bases from V and 8 from J, leaving 14 bases between them. The CDR3 protein is CASSDQAGSYSPLHF. CDR3 DNA: TGTGCCAGCAGTGATCAGGCGGGATCTTATTCACCCCTCCACTTT.

Worth noting for this clone: Other DNA sequences within the sample encode an identical CDR3. This chain uses TRBV27 with TRBJ1-1; D unclear. CDR1 is MNHEY and CDR2 is SMNVEV in the germline V gene (reference sequence). V shed 1 base and J shed 2 bases, with 8 bases lying between them. The CDR3 is 14 residues long. CDR3 DNA: TGTGCCAGCAGTTTATTGGGCAGCAACACTGAAGCTTTCTTT. Residues: CASSLLGSNTEAFF.

The CDR3 region is CASGQGGGNQPQHF. CDR3 bases: TGTGCCAGCGGCCAGGGAGGTGGCAATCAGCCCCAGCATTTT. V usage is TRBV7-9 and J usage is TRBJ1-5; possibly TRBD1 for D (5 bases). This CDR3 contains 14 residues. Germline CDR1 reads SEHNR; CDR2 reads FQNEAQ (reference sequence). The V and J ends lost 8 bases and 2 bases respectively, with 13 bases between them.

This clone was seen just once. In the same sample, other DNA sequences code for this CDR3. The gene calls are TRBV11-3 and TRBJ2-7, with TRBD2 identical over 7 bases. Trimming cost V 1 base and J 3 bases; bases outside gene matches: 0. This CDR3 has 13 amino acids. Germline CDR1 reads SGHNT; CDR2 reads YENEEA. The CDR3 region has the DNA TGTGCCAGCAGCTTAGGGACTAGCTACGAGCAGTACTTC. It encodes CASSLGTSYEQYF.

This clone was detected only once. V and J are TRBV7-6 and TRBJ1-4; D is unresolved. The CDR3 is 15 amino acids. V gave up 5 bases and J gave up 6 bases, with 16 bases separating them. Germline lookup yields CDR1 SGHVS and CDR2 FNYEAQ. The CDR3 region is CASSTPLQADEKLFF. CDR3 coding DNA: TGTGCCAGCAGCACCCCCCTCCAGGCGGATGAAAAACTGTTTTTT.

J is TRBJ2-7 and V is TRBV4-1; D may be TRBD2 (5 bases). V gave up 1 base and J gave up 2 bases, with 9 bases separating them. The CDR3 covers 14 residues. Looked up from germline, CDR1 is MGHRA and CDR2 is YSYEKL. As DNA, the CDR3 is TGCGCCAGCAGCCAAGCCATCGGGGCCTACGAGCAGTACTTC. It yields the protein CASSQAIGAYEQYF.

A remark on this clone: This CDR3 is also generated by other DNA sequences in the sample. The chain uses TRBV13 and TRBJ2-7; D gene uncertain. Trimming stripped 1 base from V and 3 bases from J, with 7 bases between. Per the germline V gene, CDR1 is PRHDT and CDR2 is FYEKMQ (reference sequence). This CDR3 comprises 13 residues. CDR3 nucleotides: TGTGCCAGCAGCTTAGAGCAGAACTACGAGCAGTACTTC. Its translation is CASSLEQNYEQYF. The full variable domain, in which reference TRBV13 and TRBJ2-7 provide the parts outside the CDR3, is AAGVIQSPRHLIKEKRETATLKCYPIPRHDTVYWYQQGPGQDPQFLISFYEKMQSDKGSIPDRFSAQQFSDYHSELNMSSLELGDSALYFCASSLEQNYEQYFGPGTRLTVT.

V usage is TRBV10-3 and J usage is TRBJ2-2; 9 bases match TRBD2. Germline values: CDR1 ENHRY, CDR2 SYGVKD. The CDR3 runs to 14 residues. V dropped 10 bases and J dropped 1; count of bases not matched to a gene: 4. The chain's CDR3 is CATLAGVNTGELFF. The DNA for the CDR3 is TGTGCCACCTTAGCGGGAGTGAACACCGGGGAGCTGTTTTTT.

The rearrangement uses TRBV25-1 and TRBJ1-4; the D gene is possibly TRBD1 (6 bases). This CDR3 contains 12 residues. The germline CDR1 and CDR2 sequences are MGHDK and SYGVNS. With 10 bases removed from V and 6 bases from J, the gap between germline ends came to 12 bases. Written as DNA, the CDR3 is TGTGCCACCGGGGGCGGTTATGAAAAACTGTTTTTT. It yields the protein CATGGGYEKLFF.

The chain links TRBV4-3 to TRBJ2-1, with D hard to call. V was clipped by 1 base and J by 2 bases, with 15 bases between them. The CDR3 sequence is 17 residues long. From germline, CDR1 is LGHNA and CDR2 YSLEER. The CDR3 DNA reads as TGCGCCAGCAGCCAAGGCGTAGTTTCCAGAGCCTACAATGAGCAGTTCTTC. Translated, it gives CASSQGVVSRAYNEQFF.

This sequence joins TRBV7-9 and TRBJ2-3, with TRBD2 matching over 7 bases. Looked up from germline, CDR1 is SEHNR and CDR2 is FQNEAQ (reference sequence). The V gene end was trimmed by 7 bases and the J gene end by 2 bases; junction bases not matched to a gene: 6. The length of the CDR3 is 14 residues. The DNA of the CDR3 is TGTGCCAGCACCGGGGCGGGGGACACAGATACGCAGTATTTT. Its translation is CASTGAGDTDTQYF.